These 18 T cell receptor beta chains were sequenced from one sample in a study of cytomegalovirus exposure and HLA in healthy donors. The PCR used 60 Vbeta and 13 Jbeta primers. Clones were read by immunoSEQ multiplex PCR, and TCRdb kept only the in-frame ones, dropping some. The sample has 33,000 or so clones; roughly 90% are singletons. The sequenced sample consisted of PBMCs. The receptors come from a woman aged 18-29 years in good health and CMV-seronegative.

The chain uses TRBV2 and TRBJ2-1; possibly TRBD2 for D (5 bases). Germline V gene lookup returns CDR1 SNHLY and CDR2 FYNNEI. The CDR3 totals 10 residues. V was clipped by 6 bases and J by 12 bases, with 9 bases between them. The CDR3 region has the DNA TGTGCCAGCAGGAGCGGAGCGCAGTTCTTC. Translating gives CASRSGAQFF. Supplemented by reference TRBV2 and TRBJ2-1, the full variable domain reads EPEVTQTPSHQVTQMGQEVILRCVPISNHLYFYWYRQILGQKVEFLVSFYNNEISEKSEIFDDQFSVERPDGSNFTLKIRSTKLEDSAMYFCASRSGAQFFGPGTRLTVL.

The rearrangement uses TRBV5-1 and TRBJ1-3; perhaps TRBD1 as D (6 bases). Trimming removed 1 base from V and 0 bases from J, with 14 bases in between. Per germline, CDR1 SGHRS and CDR2 YFSETQ. This CDR3 comprises 17 residues. The DNA of the CDR3 is TGCGCCAGCAGCTTGTTCTCGCAGGGGTCCTCTGGAAACACCATATATTTT. Its translation is CASSLFSQGSSGNTIYF.

The chain joins TRBV5-6 to TRBJ1-1, with TRBD1 identical over 7 bases. The CDR3 runs to 12 residues. Germline V gene data show CDR1 as SGHDT and CDR2 as YYEEEE. V gave up 6 bases and J gave up 4 bases; unmatched junction bases: 3. The CDR3 bases are TGTGCCAGCAACCAGGGGGGCACTGAAGCTTTCTTT. Translating it yields CASNQGGTEAFF.

The CDR3 here is CASSLRLAGYNEQFF. For the CDR3, the DNA is TGCGCCAGCAGCTTGCGACTAGCGGGGTACAATGAGCAGTTCTTC. This chain connects TRBV5-1 to TRBJ2-1; the match to TRBD2 covers 11 bases. This CDR3 is built from 15 residues. Germline loops: CDR1 SGHRS, CDR2 YFSETQ. V shed 1 base, J shed 4 bases, and the junction held 1 base outside the gene matches.

Concerning this clone itself: An end of the junction does not agree with germline; a read error may underlie this. The rearrangement joins TRBV7-9 to TRBJ1-2, with D uncertain. The CDR3 totals 16 residues. Germline loops: CDR1 SEHNR, CDR2 FQNEAQ (reference sequence). CDR3 bases: TGTTCCAGCAGCTTATTGCCGTCGACGTCGGGAAAAGGCTACACCTTC. Translated, it gives CSSSLLPSTSGKGYTF.

The chain recombines TRBV5-4 with TRBJ2-5; TRBD2 aligns across 13 bases. The assigned J gene may be wrong: the sequence end matches TRBJ2-7 better. The CDR3 has 15 residues. Germline V gene sequence: CDR1 SGHNT, CDR2 YYREEE (reference sequence). The CDR3 DNA reads TGTGCCAGCAGCTTGACTAGCGGGAGGGCCTACGAGCAGTACTTC. It specifies CASSLTSGRAYEQYF.

In its sample, this clone was seen a few times. The chain links TRBV15 to TRBJ2-7, with 8 bases lining up with TRBD1. CDR1 is LNHNV and CDR2 is YYDKDF in the germline V gene (reference sequence). The J segment lost 7 bases and the V segment lost 4 bases, leaving 12 bases of the junction unmatched. The CDR3 is 15 residues long. The CDR3 bases are TGTGCCACCAGCACCCTGGACAGGGTCCTTTCAGAGCAGTACTTC. This translates into CATSTLDRVLSEQYF. The full variable domain, in which reference TRBV15 and TRBJ2-7 provide the parts outside the CDR3, is DAMVIQNPRYQVTQFGKPVTLSCSQTLNHNVMYWYQQKSSQAPKLLFHYYDKDFNNEADTPDNFQSRRPNTSFCFLDIRSPGLGDTAMYLCATSTLDRVLSEQYFGPGTRLTVT.

This chain links TRBV28 with TRBJ2-7; D is perhaps TRBD2 (5 bases). Trimming pared 8 bases from V and 0 bases from J, leaving 17 bases between. CDR1 MDHEN and CDR2 SYDVKM come from the germline V gene. The CDR3 contains 15 residues. This chain's CDR3 is CASSKIPRVSYEQYF. The CDR3 DNA sequence: TGTGCCAGCTCTAAAATCCCGAGGGTCTCCTACGAGCAGTACTTC.

The chain links TRBV28 to TRBJ2-7; no definite D call. CDR1 is MDHEN, CDR2 SYDVKM, per germline. The CDR3 contains 14 residues. V was trimmed by 6 bases and J by 1 base, leaving 13 bases between them. CDR3 nucleotides: TGTGCCAGCAGCGTGACACCCACATCCTACGAGCAGTACTTC. It is translated as CASSVTPTSYEQYF.

The chain is built from TRBV14 and TRBJ2-6; 9 positions match TRBD1. Germline V CDR1 and CDR2: SGHDN, FVKESK. The CDR3 consists of 17 residues. Unmatched junction bases numbered 6, after V lost 2 bases and J lost 4 bases. The CDR3 protein is CASSQTGGAYGANVLTF. The CDR3 DNA reads TGTGCCAGCAGCCAAACAGGGGGCGCGTACGGGGCCAACGTCCTGACTTTC. The full variable domain, with the rest looked up from reference TRBV14 and TRBJ2-6, is EAGVTQFPSHSVIEKGQTVTLRCDPISGHDNLYWYRRVMGKEIKFLLHFVKESKQDESGMPNNRFLAERTGGTYSTLKVQPAELEDSGVYFCASSQTGGAYGANVLTFGAGSRLTVL.

The table lists this clone with a few counts. The chain links TRBV5-5 to TRBJ1-5; a weak D match, TRBD1 (6 bases). In germline, CDR1 is SGHKS, CDR2 YYEKEE (reference sequence). This CDR3 is built from 15 residues. The V end lost 0 bases, the J end lost 0 bases, and 7 bases lay between the germline ends. CDR3 in amino acids: CASSLGGLSNQPQHF. CDR3 DNA sequence: TGTGCCAGCAGCTTGGGGGGGCTTAGCAATCAGCCCCAGCATTTT.

The chain links TRBV27 to TRBJ1-5; D gene ambiguous. The germline V gene has CDR1 MNHEY and CDR2 SMNVEV (reference sequence). The CDR3 is 13 residues long. Trimming stripped 0 bases from V and 4 bases from J, with 4 bases between. CDR3 sequence (DNA): TGTGCCAGCAGTTTATCCAGTAATCAGCCCCAGCATTTT. Translating it yields CASSLSSNQPQHF.

The chain uses TRBV19 and TRBJ1-5; 7 positions match TRBD1. The CDR3 has 14 amino acids. Germline CDR1 LNHDA, CDR2 SQIVND (reference sequence). V lost 3 bases to trimming and J lost 4 bases; unmatched junction nucleotides: 3. The CDR3 reads CASSILGQNQPQHF. The CDR3 coding sequence is TGTGCCAGTAGTATCCTGGGACAGAATCAGCCCCAGCATTTT. Full variable domain (remainder filled in from reference TRBV19 and TRBJ1-5): DGGITQSPKYLFRKEGQNVTLSCEQNLNHDAMYWYRQDPGQGLRLIYYSQIVNDFQKGDIAEGYSVSREKKESFPLTVTSAQKNPTAFYLCASSILGQNQPQHFGDGTRLSIL.

This clone was picked up a small number of times. V is TRBV27 and J is TRBJ2-7; possible D gene TRBD2, 5 bases. The CDR3 sequence is 14 residues long. V dropped 9 bases and J dropped 5 bases, with 20 bases sitting between them. Germline CDR1 and CDR2: MNHEY and SMNVEV (reference sequence). CDR3: CASRGAGVGNEQYF. The DNA of the CDR3 is TGTGCCAGTCGAGGCGCCGGGGTTGGAAACGAGCAGTACTTC.

V and J are TRBV10-3 and TRBJ2-7, with a weak D call TRBD1 (6 bases). CDR1 is ENHRY, CDR2 SYGVKD, per germline. V dropped 3 bases and J dropped 7 bases, with 22 bases sitting between them. This CDR3 contains 16 residues. CDR3 in DNA: TGTGCCATCAGTGATGGACAGTTGAAATCGGGCCGGGAGCAGTACTTC. Amino acid sequence: CAISDGQLKSGREQYF.

The rearrangement links TRBV5-1 to TRBJ2-1; 8 bases are a match to TRBD2. The CDR3 spans 17 residues. Per the germline V gene, CDR1 is SGHRS and CDR2 is YFSETQ. J was trimmed by 5 bases and V by 8 bases; bases with no gene match: 18. The CDR3, as DNA: TGCGCCAGAAAAGACGAGTCTAGCGGGCCGAGGAACAATGAGCAGTTCTTC. Protein: CARKDESSGPRNNEQFF.

This sequence joins TRBV21-1 and TRBJ1-1; the tabulated D call, TRBD1, remains unverified against the DNA. TRBV21-1 is a listed pseudogene. This CDR3 has 15 residues. The CDR3 nucleotides are TGTGCCAGCAGCAAAGGTCAGGGTACGGAATCCGAAGCTTTCTTT. This sequence encodes CASSKGQGTESEAFF.

The chain is built from TRBV19 and TRBJ1-5; weak D call: TRBD1 (6 bases). V was pared by 7 bases and J by 0 bases, with 19 bases between. Germline V gives CDR1 LNHDA, CDR2 SQIVND (reference sequence). This CDR3 spans 17 amino acids. CDR3 protein: CASMPLAGHNSNQPQHF. The CDR3, as DNA: TGTGCCAGTATGCCGCTAGCGGGACACAATAGCAATCAGCCCCAGCATTTT.